Following are 8 T cell receptor beta chains from one sample sequenced in a study of response to subunit inactivated influenza vaccine. TCRdb itself ran the RT-PCR reads through MiXCR, one entry per CDR3 protein. The top ten clones hold 7.6% of a sample with hundreds of thousands of distinct CDR3 sequences, 13% to 15% of them seen once. The sample here was PBMCs from blood, taken about 14 days before vaccination. These TCRs come from a man aged 50 to 59 who received an inactivated influenza vaccine.

This clonotype occurred a few times. The V call is TRBV10-1, the J call TRBJ2-3; D assignment may be TRBD1 or TRBD2 (5 bases each). The V end was cut by 0 bases, the J end by 3 bases, with 10 bases between. This CDR3 spans 15 amino acids. Per germline, CDR1 WNHNN and CDR2 SYGVQD (reference sequence). The CDR3 here is CASSESIWGTDTQYF. In DNA, the CDR3 is TGCGCCAGCAGTGAGTCGATCTGGGGGACAGATACGCAGTATTTT.

The table lists this clonotype with many counts. The chain carries TRBV29-1 and TRBJ2-3; D may match TRBD1 or TRBD2 (5 bases each). The CDR3 consists of 11 residues. Germline V gene data show CDR1 as SQVTM and CDR2 as ANQGSEA. V lost 6 bases to trimming and J lost 1 base, with 5 bases between them. The CDR3 region is CSVGRTDTQYF. CDR3 nucleotides: TGCAGCGTGGGACGCACAGATACGCAGTATTTT.

The rearrangement uses TRBV11-2 and TRBJ2-5, with TRBD1 matching over 7 bases. The V gene end was trimmed by 5 bases and the J gene end by 3 bases; junction bases not matched to a gene: 3. The CDR3 runs 13 residues. CDR1 SGHAT and CDR2 FQNNGV come from the germline V gene. The CDR3: CASSHDREETQYF. DNA for the CDR3: TGTGCCAGCAGCCATGACAGGGAAGAGACCCAGTACTTC.

In its sample, this clonotype was seen a few times. This sequence joins TRBV9 and TRBJ1-1; weak D call: TRBD1 (6 bases). Germline V lookup: CDR1 SGDLS, CDR2 YYNGEE. The CDR3 runs to 18 residues. The V end lost 4 bases, the J end lost 10 bases, and 32 bases lay between the germline ends. This chain's CDR3 is CASSPQTGTLEKENGAFF. The CDR3 DNA is TGTGCCAGCAGCCCCCAAACCGGGACACTCGAGAAAGAGAACGGAGCTTTCTTT. Filled out from reference TRBV9 and TRBJ1-1, the complete variable domain reads DSGVTQTPKHLITATGQRVTLRCSPRSGDLSVYWYQQSLDQGLQFLIQYYNGEERAKGNILERFSAQQFPDLHSELNLSSLELGDSALYFCASSPQTGTLEKENGAFFGQGTRLTVV.

The V call is TRBV12-3 or TRBV12-4, the J call TRBJ2-7, with D possibly TRBD1 on 6 matching bases. Trimming left V 5 bases short and J 4 bases short, with 12 bases between. The CDR3 extends over 13 amino acids. The DNA for the CDR3 is TGTGCCAGCAGTCCTATTCAGGGGTACGAGCAGTACTTC. This encodes CASSPIQGYEQYF.

The V and J genes are TRBV10-3 and TRBJ2-1; the D gene is possibly TRBD2 (5 bases). V lost 5 bases, J lost 6 bases, and 5 bases lay in between. Germline loops: CDR1 ENHRY, CDR2 SYGVKD. This CDR3 is 11 amino acids long. The CDR3 DNA sequence: TGTGCCATCAGTAGCGGCAATGAGCAGTTCTTC. Amino acid sequence: CAISSGNEQFF.

The rearrangement uses TRBV6-2 or TRBV6-3 and TRBJ2-5; D is tentatively TRBD1 or TRBD2 (6 bases each). The ends were cut back, 7 bases at V and 0 bases at J, with 12 bases in the middle. CDR1 is MNHEY, CDR2 SVGEGT, per germline. The CDR3 covers 14 residues. The DNA for the CDR3 is TGTGCCAGCAAACACAGGGACTACCAAGAGACCCAGTACTTC. It encodes CASKHRDYQETQYF.

The chain recombines TRBV20-1 with TRBJ2-5, with TRBD2 as a possible D gene (6 bases). V lost 2 bases, J lost 2 bases, and 15 bases lay in between. The germline V gene has CDR1 DFQATT and CDR2 SNEGSKA (reference sequence). The CDR3 contains 15 residues. The CDR3 here is CSARRGSGAQETQYF. The CDR3 bases are TGCAGTGCTAGAAGGGGTAGCGGCGCGCAAGAGACCCAGTACTTC.